The entry below describes one T cell receptor (beta chain). Germline values: CDR1 GTSNPN, CDR2 SVGIG (reference sequence). Trimming cost V 8 bases and J 8 bases, with 12 bases left between them. CDR3 size: 11 residues. Rectal tissue came from one to two pinch biopsies taken at colonoscopy. This entry is derived from a study of pediatric ulcerative colitis. TCRdb's copy holds only in-frame clones and misses some; the assay was immunoSEQ multiplex PCR. Of 15,000 to 20,000 clones in the sample, 80% were seen once. The chain joins TRBV30 to TRBJ1-4; D gene uncertain. The sequenced material came from gut tissue. The source is a boy between 10 and 17 years old who was a control in a study of pediatric ulcerative colitis. The CDR3 nucleotides are TGTGCCATGAATACTCGGGAAAAACTGTTTTTT. Translated, it gives CAMNTREKLFF.